This passage covers 27 T cell receptor beta chains from one sample sequenced in a study of naive and memory T cell subsets (dated by TCRdb to about 2017). Libraries were constructed by UMI-ligation and nested PCR. The instrument was an Illumina MiSeq. The beta constant-region primer consisted of an equimolar mixture of two oligonucleotides that together covered TRBC1 and TRBC2. The ligated cDNA went through four rounds of PCR with nested alpha and beta constant-region primers together with the SP2 primer. TCRdb reprocessed the public reads (quality trimming at Q25 with fastp, clone calling with MiXCR) and kept in-frame beta chains. Rows with a matching CDR3 protein are joined into one entry that keeps the most common DNA and genes. The sample yields some 110,000 distinct CDR3 sequences; 30% to 45% were counted once. The ten most abundant clones make up around 0.92% of the sample. The sequenced sample consisted of central memory CD4+ T cells from blood. The cell subset or site label, read with the paper, signifies: central memory, CD45RA- CD27+. These receptors were obtained from a human donor in good health.

This clonotype was counted ten times or more. This rearrangement joins TRBV20-1 to TRBJ2-7; tentatively, D is TRBD1 (6 bases). Trimming took off 6 bases at V and 6 bases at J, with 12 bases between the two ends. This CDR3 region has 11 residues. In germline, CDR1 is DFQATT, CDR2 SNEGSKA (reference sequence). The CDR3 reads CSAPDRTEQYF. CDR3 DNA: TGCAGTGCCCCCGACAGGACCGAGCAGTACTTC.

In this sample, this clonotype is medium-sized. DNA of the CDR3: TGTGCCAGCAGTCCCCGGGACTGGACCTCCTACGAGCAGTACTTC. Its translation is CASSPRDWTSYEQYF. The chain employs TRBV12-3 or TRBV12-4 and TRBJ2-7, with D maybe TRBD2 (6 bases). The CDR3 loop spans 15 amino acids. The V gene lost 5 bases and the J gene lost 0 bases, with 14 bases spanning the gap.

The chain uses TRBV6-1 and TRBJ2-7; possibly TRBD2 for D (6 bases). Germline CDR1 and CDR2: MNHNS and SASEGT. Deletions cut 8 bases from V and 2 bases from J, with 13 bases between. The CDR3 length is 13 residues. The DNA for the CDR3 is TGTGCCAGCGGGGGGACCGCAACCTACGAGCAGTACTTC. Its protein is CASGGTATYEQYF.

The chain combines TRBV6-5 with TRBJ2-7; D could derive from TRBD1 or TRBD2 (5 bases each). Germline CDR1 and CDR2: MNHEY and SVGAGI. The CDR3 length is 14 residues. V lost 7 bases to trimming and J lost 0 bases, with 13 bases between them. CDR3 DNA: TGTGCCAGCACCCCCCGGGGCGTCTCCTACGAGCAGTACTTC. Encoded protein: CASTPRGVSYEQYF.

The chain is built from TRBV6-1 and TRBJ2-7, with D perhaps matching TRBD1 (6 bases). Germline-derived CDR1 and CDR2 are MNHNS and SASEGT. The length of the CDR3 is 15 residues. Trimming pared 4 bases from V and 3 bases from J, leaving 16 bases between. CDR3 sequence (DNA): TGTGCCAGCAGTGTCTTGAATGGACAGAGCTACGAGCAGTACTTC. This translates into CASSVLNGQSYEQYF.

This clonotype occurred a few times. This sequence joins TRBV29-1 and TRBJ2-5; 10 nucleotides match TRBD2. Trimming took 6 bases from V and 2 from J; bases not matched to a gene: 12. The germline gives CDR1 SQVTM, CDR2 ANQGSEA. The CDR3 covers 16 residues. CDR3 DNA sequence: TGCAGCGTCCCAGGTTCCGGACTAGCGGAGCAAGAGACCCAGTACTTC. Its protein is CSVPGSGLAEQETQYF.

J is TRBJ1-5 and V is TRBV29-1; D is ambiguous. The V gene's germline CDR1 is SQVTM and CDR2 ANQGSEA. There are 13 residues in the CDR3. Trimming left V 4 bases short and J 2 bases short, with 9 bases between. In DNA form, the CDR3 reads TGCAGCGTTGGGGGAGATGGCAATCAGCCCCAGCATTTT. The encoded protein is CSVGGDGNQPQHF.

At least ten counts were recorded for this clonotype. The gene calls are TRBV27 and TRBJ2-3; no clear D. Germline V gene lookup returns CDR1 MNHEY and CDR2 SMNVEV (reference sequence). This CDR3 contains 13 residues. Between the trimmed V and J ends, which lost 7 bases and 6 bases, there was a span of 14 bases. The CDR3 nucleotides read TGTGCCAGCACCCAGAGAGGTAGGGATACGCAGTATTTT. Its translation: CASTQRGRDTQYF.

CDR3 nucleotide sequence: TGCAGTGCCCTAAAGACGGTGAACACTGAAGCTTTCTTT. It translates to CSALKTVNTEAFF. V and J are TRBV20-1 and TRBJ1-1; no clear D. The V and J ends lost 6 bases and 0 bases respectively, with 11 bases between them. The CDR3 contains 13 residues. Germline V gene data show CDR1 as DFQATT and CDR2 as SNEGSKA (reference sequence).

The rearrangement joins TRBV28 to TRBJ1-4; TRBD1 is a possible D gene (5 bases). Germline V gene lookup returns CDR1 MDHEN and CDR2 SYDVKM. This CDR3 is built from 16 residues. V lost 5 bases to trimming and J lost 0 bases, with 13 bases between them. The CDR3: CASSLYLGATNEKLFF. The CDR3 nucleotides read TGTGCCAGCAGTCTCTACCTAGGGGCAACTAATGAAAAACTGTTTTTT.

The chain couples TRBV9 to TRBJ2-1, with a possible D match to TRBD1 (5 bases). V gave up 0 bases and J gave up 7 bases, with 11 bases separating them. CDR1 is SGDLS, CDR2 YYNGEE, per germline. The CDR3 extends over 14 amino acids. The CDR3 nucleotides read TGTGCCAGCAGCGTAGCGGCAGGGCGTAATGAGCAGTTCTTC. As protein: CASSVAAGRNEQFF.

The chain uses TRBV6-2 or TRBV6-3 and TRBJ2-6; no clear D gene. Trimming pared 5 bases from V and 4 bases from J, leaving 15 bases between. The length of the CDR3 is 16 residues. Germline-derived CDR1 and CDR2 are MNHEY and SVGEGT. CDR3 residues: CASSGRLGRGANVLTF. The CDR3 nucleotides read TGTGCCAGCAGTGGACGGCTAGGACGAGGGGCCAACGTCCTGACTTTC.

This clonotype was detected only once. The V and J genes are TRBV5-5 and TRBJ2-7; a weak D match, TRBD2 (5 bases). V was cut by 4 bases and J by 5 bases, with 16 bases left in between. The CDR3 runs 14 residues. Germline V lookup: CDR1 SGHKS, CDR2 YYEKEE (reference sequence). The CDR3 protein is CASSKSGRSDEQYF. The CDR3 bases are TGTGCCAGCAGCAAAAGCGGTCGGTCAGACGAGCAGTACTTC.

The V call is TRBV10-3, the J call TRBJ2-2, with 8 bases identical to TRBD2. Trimming cost V 3 bases and J 5 bases; bases outside gene matches: 11. There are 17 residues in the CDR3. Germline V gene data show CDR1 as ENHRY and CDR2 as SYGVKD. The CDR3 DNA reads as TGTGCCATCAGTGACCGGAAAAGCGGGAGTTGGACCGGGGAGCTGTTTTTT. Translating it yields CAISDRKSGSWTGELFF.

This chain connects TRBV21-1 to TRBJ2-3; TRBD1 was called by the table and not checked on the DNA. TRBV21-1 is classified as a pseudogene. The CDR3 consists of 13 residues. The CDR3 reads CASCGQGAYTQYF. The CDR3 region has the DNA TGTGCCAGCTGCGGACAGGGTGCTTATACGCAGTATTTT.

This clonotype was observed a single time. This chain links TRBV20-1 with TRBJ2-5, with TRBD1 matching 7 bases. After removal of 5 bases from V and 5 bases from J, the junction contained 8 bases not matched to a gene. This CDR3 has 13 amino acids. CDR1 and CDR2 from the germline V gene are DFQATT and SNEGSKA (reference sequence). The CDR3 reads CSALTGAGETQYF. DNA of the CDR3: TGCAGTGCTCTCACAGGGGCCGGGGAGACCCAGTACTTC.

This chain links TRBV5-1 with TRBJ1-4; possible D gene TRBD1, 6 bases. Germline CDR1 and CDR2: SGHRS and YFSETQ. Trimming shortened V by 4 bases and J by 8 bases, and 15 bases separated the two germline ends. The CDR3 has 14 amino acids. CDR3 loop: CASSTGTRGEKLFF. The CDR3 DNA reads TGCGCCAGCAGCACCGGGACACGGGGAGAAAAACTGTTTTTT.

This clonotype was detected only once. J is TRBJ2-3 and V is TRBV12-3 or TRBV12-4; 7 positions agree with TRBD2. Trimming removed 7 bases from V and 1 base from J; junction bases left unmatched: 11. The CDR3 is 16 residues long. CDR3 region: CASTPESSGRTDTQYF. DNA for the CDR3: TGTGCCAGCACCCCGGAATCTAGCGGACGCACAGATACGCAGTATTTT.

This clonotype was seen repeatedly, ten times or more. This chain links TRBV19 with TRBJ2-1, with 8 bases aligning to TRBD2. Losses at the gene ends were 0 bases for V and 6 bases for J; bases not matched to a gene: 7. The CDR3 has 16 amino acids. Germline V gene data show CDR1 as LNHDA and CDR2 as SQIVND (reference sequence). The CDR3 protein is CASSIDSGTRVNEQFF. In DNA, the CDR3 is TGTGCCAGTAGTATAGATTCCGGGACTAGAGTCAATGAGCAGTTCTTC.

This clonotype was picked up a small number of times. This chain links TRBV20-1 with TRBJ1-2, with no clear D. The length of the CDR3 is 13 residues. Germline V gene data show CDR1 as DFQATT and CDR2 as SNEGSKA (reference sequence). The V end lost 6 bases, the J end lost 4 bases, and 15 bases lay between the germline ends. The CDR3 protein is CSAKESFGYGYTF. The DNA for the CDR3 is TGCAGTGCCAAGGAGAGCTTTGGCTATGGCTACACCTTC.

The chain uses TRBV7-2 and TRBJ2-3; D ambiguous. The germline V gene encodes CDR1 SGHTA and CDR2 FQGNSA. CDR3 length equals 17 residues. V lost 5 bases and J 0 bases, leaving 18 bases between the germline ends. CDR3 residues: CASSLWVRVASTDTQYF. CDR3 coding DNA: TGTGCCAGCAGCCTGTGGGTCCGGGTAGCAAGCACAGATACGCAGTATTTT.

The V call is TRBV28, the J call TRBJ1-5; 7 positions agree with TRBD1. There are 14 residues in the CDR3. Trimming removed 5 bases from V and 5 bases from J; junction bases left unmatched: 6. CDR1 MDHEN and CDR2 SYDVKM come from the germline V gene. The CDR3 DNA sequence: TGTGCCAGCAGTCCCAACAGGGGCTATCAGCCCCAGCATTTT. Translated, it gives CASSPNRGYQPQHF.

The chain couples TRBV12-3 or TRBV12-4 to TRBJ1-5, with D unresolved. The CDR3 runs to 13 residues. V was pared by 3 bases and J by 6 bases, with 9 bases between. The CDR3 DNA is TGTGCCAGCAGTTTGGGTCCCGGTCAGCCCCAGCATTTT. Encoded protein: CASSLGPGQPQHF.

The chain links TRBV6-4 to TRBJ2-3; 12 nucleotides align to TRBD2. Germline trimming cut 9 bases from V and 0 bases from J; bases unmatched to any gene: 13. The V gene's germline CDR1 is MRHNA and CDR2 SNTAGT. The CDR3 has 18 residues. The CDR3 spells CARRGDTSGRRSTDTQYF. Written as DNA, the CDR3 is TGTGCCAGAAGGGGAGATACTAGCGGGAGGAGGAGCACAGATACGCAGTATTTT.

The chain combines TRBV5-8 with TRBJ2-6; tentatively, D is TRBD1 (5 bases). Germline V CDR1 and CDR2: SGHTS, YDEGEE. The V end lost 0 bases, the J end lost 0 bases, and 7 bases lay between the germline ends. CDR3 length: 16 amino acids. CDR3 amino acids: CASSLGQLSGANVLTF. CDR3 nucleotides: TGTGCCAGCAGCTTGGGACAGCTCTCTGGGGCCAACGTCCTGACTTTC. Variable domain in full (rest from reference TRBV5-8 and TRBJ2-6): EAGVTQSPTHLIKTRGQQATLRCSPISGHTSVYWYQQALGLGLQFLLWYDEGEERNRGNFPPRFSGRQFPNYSSELNVNALELEDSALYLCASSLGQLSGANVLTFGAGSRLTVL.

This chain uses TRBV7-8 with TRBJ1-2, with D uncertain. CDR3 length: 14 residues. Per germline, CDR1 SGHVS and CDR2 FQNEAQ. Trimming left V 3 bases short and J 2 bases short, with 10 bases between. The CDR3 loop reads CASSFSQNNYGYTF. In DNA form, the CDR3 reads TGTGCCAGCAGCTTTTCGCAGAACAACTATGGCTACACCTTC.

Many counts were recorded for this clonotype. The chain links TRBV20-1 to TRBJ2-1, with D hard to call. Per germline, CDR1 DFQATT and CDR2 SNEGSKA (reference sequence). The CDR3 is 13 amino acids. Trimming left V 3 bases short and J 0 bases short, with 6 bases between. CDR3: CSARSGSYNEQFF. As DNA, the CDR3 is TGCAGTGCTAGGTCTGGCTCCTACAATGAGCAGTTCTTC.